These 25 T cell receptor beta chains originate from one sample sequenced in a study of regulatory T cells in long-lasting Graves disease. Libraries of TCR beta came from iRepertoire HTBI primers plus Arm-PCR of CDR3 regions. Using its own MiXCR run on the multiplex PCR reads, TCRdb lists one record per CDR3 protein. Among some 330,000 distinct CDR3 sequences, about an eighth were seen once, and the ten largest hold about 19%. Time point specified: newly diagnosed GD, antithyroid drugs for less than 3 months. Construction of the TCR library relied on RNA isolated from PBMCs. The same data also contributed to another study, on T cells in Graves' hyperthyroidism and ophthalmopathy.

Sample: peripheral blood mononuclear cells (PBMCs), taken at new diagnosis, from a patient treated with antithyroid drugs. All receptors come from a woman aged 18-35 years with Graves disease.

This clonotype was counted a few times. One end of the junction varies from germline; a read error may be responsible. The chain carries TRBV7-2 and TRBJ2-6; maybe TRBD1 (5 bases). From germline, CDR1 is SGHTA and CDR2 FQGNSA. The CDR3 sequence is 15 residues long. The CDR3 nucleotides read TGTGCCAGCAGCTTAGATATCTCTGGGGCCAACGTTCTGACTTTC. It encodes CASSLDISGANVLTF.

V is TRBV7-9 and J is TRBJ1-4; D may be TRBD1 (6 bases). V was trimmed by 0 bases and J by 5 bases, leaving 10 bases between them. Germline CDR1 SEHNR, CDR2 FQNEAQ (reference sequence). The CDR3 is 15 amino acids. The DNA of the CDR3 is TGTGCCAGCAGCTTAGCTGGACAGAACAATGAAAAACTGTTTTTT. Residues: CASSLAGQNNEKLFF.

This clonotype was seen repeatedly, ten times or more. The chain links TRBV3-1 to TRBJ1-4; the D gene is possibly TRBD1 (6 bases). Germline V CDR1 and CDR2: LGHDT, YNNKEL (reference sequence). Trimming cost V 0 bases and J 0 bases, with 14 bases left between them. The CDR3 is 18 residues long. The CDR3 loop is CASSQDDWGAATNEKLFF. CDR3 coding DNA: TGTGCCAGCAGCCAAGATGATTGGGGGGCTGCAACTAATGAAAAACTGTTTTTT.

This clonotype was seen at least ten times. CDR3 in amino acids: CATQQWGPLHQGQFF. CDR3 nucleotides: TGTGCCACCCAACAATGGGGCCCCTTACACCAGGGGCAGTTCTTC. This sequence joins TRBV18 and TRBJ2-1; weak D call: TRBD1 (5 bases). Trimming left V 10 bases short and J 12 bases short, with 28 bases between. This CDR3 region has 15 residues. Germline values: CDR1 KGHSH, CDR2 LQKENI.

The V call is TRBV4-1, the J call TRBJ1-1; perhaps TRBD1 as D (6 bases). Germline assignment: CDR1 MGHRA and CDR2 YSYEKL. Deletions cut 2 bases from V and 5 bases from J, with 15 bases between. The CDR3 has 15 amino acids. The CDR3 DNA reads as TGCGCCAGCAGCCAACCACCGGGACAAGAAACTGAAGCTTTCTTT. It is translated as CASSQPPGQETEAFF.

This clonotype was recorded at least ten times. The chain links TRBV7-3 to TRBJ2-1; 7 positions agree with TRBD1. This CDR3 is 13 amino acids long. Germline values: CDR1 SGHTA, CDR2 FQGTGA. V gave up 5 bases and J gave up 7 bases; unmatched junction bases: 5. For the CDR3, the DNA is TGTGCCAGCAGCCACGACAGGGCAAATGAGCAGTTCTTC. Protein: CASSHDRANEQFF.

This clonotype was seen a single time. The chain carries TRBV3-1 and TRBJ2-1, with D maybe TRBD2 (6 bases). CDR3 length equals 14 residues. V was trimmed by 5 bases and J by 4 bases, leaving 12 bases between them. Germline assignment: CDR1 LGHDT and CDR2 YNNKEL (reference sequence). The chain's CDR3 is CASSDGGPYNEQFF. In DNA, the CDR3 is TGTGCCAGCAGCGACGGGGGACCGTACAATGAGCAGTTCTTC.

This clonotype has at least ten counts. The chain employs TRBV20-1 and TRBJ2-1; TRBD2 aligns across 7 bases. Germline CDR1 DFQATT, CDR2 SNEGSKA (reference sequence). CDR3 length: 15 residues. V shed 1 base, J shed 8 bases, and the junction held 11 bases outside the gene matches. CDR3 coding DNA: TGCAGTGCTAGAGTCCTAGCGGCGACTGCGGATGAGCAGTTCTTC. It specifies CSARVLAATADEQFF.

This clonotype was seen ten or more times. The chain uses TRBV7-8 and TRBJ1-1, with D hard to call. The CDR3 has 15 amino acids. Germline V gives CDR1 SGHVS, CDR2 FQNEAQ. The germline V and J ends were trimmed by 5 bases and 2 bases, with 15 bases remaining between them. The CDR3 sequence is CASSLLRDLNTEAFF. CDR3 bases: TGTGCCAGCAGCCTCCTTAGAGATCTTAACACTGAAGCTTTCTTT.

The chain uses TRBV6-5 and TRBJ1-4, with D unclear. The CDR3 totals 13 residues. Germline assignment: CDR1 MNHEY and CDR2 SVGAGI. V lost 1 base and J 7 bases, leaving 7 bases between the germline ends. For the CDR3, the DNA is TGTGCCAGCAGTTACTTTGATGGTGAAAAACTGTTTTTT. This translates into CASSYFDGEKLFF.

This clonotype has just a few counts. The gene calls are TRBV7-2 and TRBJ2-1; TRBD2 aligns across 9 bases. There are 18 residues in the CDR3. CDR1 is SGHTA and CDR2 is FQGNSA in the germline V gene. V shed 5 bases, J shed 6 bases, and the junction held 17 bases outside the gene matches. The CDR3, as DNA: TGTGCCAGCAGCATCCTAGGATGGTCTAGCGGGGAAGCCAATGAGCAGTTCTTC. Translation: CASSILGWSSGEANEQFF.

This clonotype was observed at least ten times. The genes are TRBV29-1 and TRBJ2-1; TRBD1 agrees at 10 bases. This CDR3 is 13 amino acids long. Germline V CDR1 and CDR2: SQVTM, ANQGSEA. V trimming: 6 bases; J trimming: 5 bases; junction bases outside the gene matches: 4. The CDR3 region has the DNA TGCAGCGTCACCGGGACAGGGGACAATGAGCAGTTCTTC. It translates to CSVTGTGDNEQFF.

In this sample, this clonotype turned up a few times. This chain links TRBV7-3 with TRBJ2-1; TRBD1 matches 9 bases. Germline V lookup: CDR1 SGHTA, CDR2 FQGTGA. Trimming cost V 5 bases and J 9 bases; bases outside gene matches: 8. This CDR3 is 14 amino acids long. DNA for the CDR3: TGTGCCAGCAGCCCCTCGGGACAGGGTAGTGAGCAGTTCTTC. Amino acid sequence: CASSPSGQGSEQFF.

The table lists this clonotype with many counts. The rearrangement joins TRBV24-1 to TRBJ2-7, with 7 bases that match TRBD1. The CDR3 totals 13 residues. CDR1 is KGHDR, CDR2 SFDVKD, per germline. The junction had 10 bases not matched to a gene; V was cut back by 9 bases and J by 6 bases. CDR3 in amino acids: CATRDSGIGEQYF. In DNA form, the CDR3 reads TGTGCCACCCGGGACAGTGGAATTGGCGAGCAGTACTTC.

The V gene is TRBV18, the J gene TRBJ2-5; maybe TRBD1 (5 bases). Germline values: CDR1 KGHSH, CDR2 LQKENI. This CDR3 is 16 amino acids long. Between the trimmed V and J ends, which lost 2 bases and 2 bases, there was a span of 15 bases. CDR3 loop: CASSPNQGQGQETQYF. The CDR3 coding sequence is TGTGCCAGCTCACCAAACCAAGGGCAGGGTCAAGAGACCCAGTACTTC.

The gene calls are TRBV12-3 or TRBV12-4 and TRBJ2-1; D gene uncertain. This CDR3 has 13 amino acids. Trimming shortened V by 3 bases and J by 7 bases, and 10 bases separated the two germline ends. The CDR3 protein is CASSLGFTNEQFF. As DNA, the CDR3 is TGTGCCAGCAGTTTGGGTTTTACGAATGAGCAGTTCTTC.

At least ten counts were recorded for this clonotype. The chain recombines TRBV7-6 with TRBJ1-6, with 8 bases lining up with TRBD1. The length of the CDR3 is 17 residues. J was trimmed by 7 bases and V by 1 base; bases with no gene match: 9. Germline CDR1 and CDR2: SGHVS and FNYEAQ. The DNA for the CDR3 is TGTGCCAGCAGCTTAGGACAGGGGAAAACGTCGAATTCACCCCTCCACTTT. This translates into CASSLGQGKTSNSPLHF.

The genes are TRBV20-1 and TRBJ2-3, with a tentative D call TRBD1 (5 bases). The end of the DNA aligns better with TRBJ1-5, so the J call may be wrong. Germline V gene lookup returns CDR1 DFQATT and CDR2 SNEGSKA (reference sequence). The CDR3 spans 13 residues. CDR3 sequence: CSVVIAGPDTQHF. The DNA for the CDR3 is TGCAGTGTCGTCATAGCGGGGCCAGATACGCAGCATTTT.

This clonotype was counted ten times or more. One end of the junction fails to match germline, which may point to a read error. In DNA form, the CDR3 reads TGTGCCAGCAGTCCGGGACTAGCGGGAGCTAAGGAAGAGTCCCAGTACTTC. Its protein product is CASSPGLAGAKEESQYF. The chain employs TRBV28 and TRBJ2-3; 14 bases align to TRBD2. The closer fit of TRBJ2-5 to the DNA end suggests the J call may be wrong. The length of the CDR3 is 17 residues. Germline assignment: CDR1 MDHEN and CDR2 SYDVKM.

With regard to this clonotype: An end of the junction does not agree with germline; a read error may underlie this. The rearrangement uses TRBV10-3 and TRBJ2-3; D perhaps matches TRBD1 (6 bases). This CDR3 is 15 amino acids long. CDR1 is ENHRY and CDR2 is SYGVKD in the germline V gene. The CDR3 loop is CATSEPGVGTDTQYF. The CDR3 region has the DNA TGTGCCACCAGTGAACCAGGGGTGGGGACAGATACGCAGTATTTT.

The chain couples TRBV4-2 to TRBJ2-3; 9 bases line up with TRBD2. The V gene end was trimmed by 0 bases and the J gene end by 4 bases; junction bases not matched to a gene: 11. CDR1 LGHNA and CDR2 YNFKEQ come from the germline V gene. CDR3 length: 18 amino acids. The DNA for the CDR3 is TGTGCCAGCAGCCAAGAAAACCCTAGCGGGGCATCATCAGATACGCAGTATTTT. Amino acids: CASSQENPSGASSDTQYF.

Note on this clonotype: One end of the junction fails to match germline, which may point to a read error. The V gene is TRBV28, the J gene TRBJ2-5, with D perhaps TRBD2 (6 bases). CDR1 and CDR2 (germline): MDHEN, SYDVKM. CDR3 length: 14 amino acids. In DNA form, the CDR3 reads TGTGTCAGCGGAGTCTTAGGGGAGGAAGAGACCCAGTACTTC. Translating it yields CVSGVLGEEETQYF.

The sample holds many counts of this clonotype. This chain uses TRBV10-3 with TRBJ1-2; D not certain. Trimming removed 6 bases from V and 1 base from J, with 12 bases in between. The CDR3 loop spans 14 amino acids. Germline V gene sequence: CDR1 ENHRY, CDR2 SYGVKD. This chain's CDR3 is CAIRGDLLNYGYTF. Here the CDR3 DNA reads TGTGCCATCAGGGGCGACTTACTTAACTATGGCTACACCTTC.

In its sample, this clonotype was seen many times. The chain carries TRBV18 and TRBJ1-4; D uncertain. There are 14 residues in the CDR3. The V end lost 8 bases, the J end lost 0 bases, and 10 bases lay between the germline ends. Germline assignment: CDR1 KGHSH and CDR2 LQKENI. CDR3 protein: CASGKQPTNEKLFF. The DNA of the CDR3 is TGTGCCAGCGGCAAACAGCCAACTAATGAAAAACTGTTTTTT.

This clonotype occurred many times. The V gene is TRBV20-1, the J gene TRBJ2-7, with D perhaps TRBD2 (5 bases). The CDR3 has 15 amino acids. CDR1 is DFQATT, CDR2 SNEGSKA, per germline (reference sequence). V lost 0 bases, J lost 0 bases, and 12 bases lay in between. The CDR3 sequence: CSARDHGESSYEQYF. The CDR3 DNA follows: TGCAGTGCTAGAGATCACGGGGAGAGCTCCTACGAGCAGTACTTC.